The 5 T cell receptor beta chains presented below share a single source sample, sequenced in a study of control samples from healthy donors and cancer patients. TCRdb keeps only in-frame clones here, not all; method: immunoSEQ multiplex PCR. The sample includes 390,000 or so clones, 75% to 95% of them seen just once. The sample was PBMCs. These receptor sequences come from a man aged 40-49 years with head and neck cancer.

The chain is built from TRBV27 and TRBJ2-7; 7 positions match TRBD2. The V and J ends lost 2 bases and 3 bases, in that order; junction bases with no gene match: 7. CDR3 length: 15 residues. Per germline, CDR1 MNHEY and CDR2 SMNVEV (reference sequence). The CDR3 DNA follows: TGTGCCAGCAGTTTAGAGGGAGGGGCTAGCTACGAGCAGTACTTC. It specifies CASSLEGGASYEQYF.

The rearrangement joins TRBV29-1 to TRBJ2-4; tentatively, D is TRBD1 (6 bases). Germline V gives CDR1 SQVTM, CDR2 ANQGSEA. V was trimmed by 7 bases and J by 5 bases, leaving 15 bases between them. The CDR3 is made up of 13 amino acids. The CDR3 nucleotides are TGCAGCGCCTTGACAGGAACCCAAAACATTCAGTACTTC. Its protein product is CSALTGTQNIQYF.

This sequence joins TRBV7-9 and TRBJ1-5; D not resolved. The CDR3 sequence is 17 residues long. Germline CDR1 and CDR2: SEHNR and FQNEAQ (reference sequence). The V and J ends lost 1 base and 1 base respectively, with 14 bases between them. The CDR3 coding sequence is TGTGCCAGCAGCTTAGGGAGCGGGGTCGGGAGCAATCAGCCCCAGCATTTT. It is translated as CASSLGSGVGSNQPQHF.

The chain has TRBV7-9 and TRBJ1-1; a weak D match, TRBD1 (6 bases). The CDR3 totals 14 residues. The germline V gene has CDR1 SEHNR and CDR2 FQNEAQ (reference sequence). Trimming shortened V by 2 bases and J by 5 bases, and 12 bases separated the two germline ends. In DNA form, the CDR3 reads TGTGCCAGCAGCTTAACAGGGTGGACTACTGAAGCTTTCTTT. It encodes CASSLTGWTTEAFF.

The V call is TRBV6-5, the J call TRBJ1-1; unclear D gene. Trimming took 6 bases from V and 5 from J, leaving 7 bases between them. CDR1 is MNHEY, CDR2 SVGAGI, per germline. CDR3 length: 11 residues. The CDR3, as DNA: TGTGCCAGCAGCTTAGGGACTGAAGCTTTCTTT. Translating gives CASSLGTEAFF.